The following is a TCR beta chain sequence with its context. The target antigen is unknown. V was shortened by 6 bases and J by 6 bases, with 17 bases between the two germline ends. The CDR3 is made up of 15 amino acids. Germline loops: CDR1 ENHRY, CDR2 SYGVKD. These data come from a study of T cell responses to AZD1222 COVID-19 vaccine. Study outcomes and limitations: Clonal diversity was possibly underestimated, and white British individuals and females predominated among donors. Unmutated variant regions are reportedly targeted by nearly half of spike-specific TCRs.

Measured with immunoSEQ multiplex PCR; TCRdb has only the in-frame clones, and not every one. The data hold 200,000 or so clones, with around 89% observed a single time. This TCR derives from an adult in good health. The sample here was peripheral blood, taken on day 0 of AZD1222 vaccination. The rearrangement uses TRBV10-3 and TRBJ1-4; weak D call: TRBD1 (5 bases). The DNA for the CDR3 is TGTGCCATCAGAATCCTCACCGGGACCTATGAAAAACTGTTTTTT. Protein product: CAIRILTGTYEKLFF.